One T cell receptor (beta chain) is described in this entry. Its antigen target is currently unknown. It has no much larger one-base neighbor in the sample; base qualities were not kept. The data were taken from a study of CD8 T cells in Susac syndrome (dated by TCRdb to between 2018 and 2020). About the investigation overall: Repertoire sequencing was used to test whether CD8+ T cell activation and differentiation in Susac syndrome was antigen driven.

Results the study describes overall, beyond this receptor: The number of individuals in the TCR sequencing and HLA analysis was acknowledged as relatively small.

RNA was extracted using the RNeasy kit, and about 0.45 to 1 ug of the RNA was reverse transcribed with random hexamers. TCR beta CDR3 regions were amplified with the immunoSEQ multiplex PCR assay covering 54 Vbeta and 13 Jbeta segments. PCR amplification bias was corrected by using a synthetic template baseline for primer optimization and computational correction. In the paper's pipeline: Only productive sequences were kept, with reads annotated to V, D and J genes according to IMGT and analyzed in immunoSEQ Analyzer. Clonality was calculated as one minus the Shannon entropy normalized by log2 of the number of productive unique sequences. Public and private clones were assessed among the 100 most prevalent clones of each patient and control. Clones were defined as Susac-specific when absent from the healthy and MS cohorts, from approximately 1,100 published viral clones and from other ImmuneACCESS disease sequences. TCRdb reanalyzed the raw reads on its own, using fastp at Q25 for trimming and MiXCR for clone calling, and kept in-frame beta chains. Under each unique CDR3 protein, matching rows form one entry showing the most common genes and DNA. V and J calls and clone size were set by TCRdb, not the authors. Here the sample has some 180,000 distinct CDR3 sequences; approximately 95% occur a single time. The top ten clones comprise approximately 0.1% of the sample.

Peripheral blood CD8+ and CD4+ T cells from healthy donors, Susac syndrome patients and multiple sclerosis patients were profiled using high-throughput TCR beta sequencing. The healthy donors served as controls matched for age and sex. Bulk CD8+ and CD4+ T cells were purified magnetically by negative isolation, whereas CD8+ TEMRA cells were enriched by FACS. Blood was collected in EDTA tubes and processed within 24 hours, with PBMCs isolated through density gradient centrifugation. PBMCs intended for TCR sequencing were frozen in liquid nitrogen and were later thawed in a 37 degrees C water bath. A purity of at least 90% was achieved for sorted or isolated CD4+, CD8+ and CD8+ TEMRA cells. Material: CD4+ T cells from PBMCs. The TCR sequence derives from a human donor in good health.

The nucleotides are TGCAGCGTTGAAGATCTCCTAGCGGGAGCCCCGAGCACAGATACGCAGTATTTT. It translates as CSVEDLLAGAPSTDTQYF. The sequence links TRBV29-1 to TRBJ2-3; TRBD2 matches 10 bases in the middle. CDR1 and CDR2, looked up from the germline V gene, are SQVTM and ANQGSEA. From its cysteine to its phenylalanine, the CDR3 spans 18 amino acids. The only DNA kept is the CDR3, 54 bases in frame from the first base. Germline trimming: 0 bases from V, 0 bases from J; junction bases outside gene matches: 9.